This T cell receptor (beta chain) was retrieved from a study of blood T cell repertoires in COVID-19. Study-wide context: The United States, Italy and Spain were the sources of the acute and convalescent COVID-19 samples. PBMCs, B-cell-depleted T cells, or T cells provided the cDNA or gDNA that made up the material.

Clones were read by immunoSEQ multiplex PCR, and TCRdb kept only the in-frame ones, dropping some. The table shows about 130,000 clones, with around 88% occurring only once. Germline V gene sequence: CDR1 SQVTM, CDR2 ANQGSEA. The CDR3 extends over 12 amino acids. Trimming took off 6 bases at V and 7 bases at J, with 12 bases between the two ends. This sequence originates from a man in his fifties or sixties with acute or convalescent COVID-19. The specimen was peripheral blood. The chain combines TRBV29-1 with TRBJ1-4, with D perhaps matching TRBD1 (5 bases). The CDR3 region is CSVARQGEKLFF. The DNA of the CDR3 is TGCAGCGTGGCGCGTCAGGGTGAAAAACTGTTTTTT.